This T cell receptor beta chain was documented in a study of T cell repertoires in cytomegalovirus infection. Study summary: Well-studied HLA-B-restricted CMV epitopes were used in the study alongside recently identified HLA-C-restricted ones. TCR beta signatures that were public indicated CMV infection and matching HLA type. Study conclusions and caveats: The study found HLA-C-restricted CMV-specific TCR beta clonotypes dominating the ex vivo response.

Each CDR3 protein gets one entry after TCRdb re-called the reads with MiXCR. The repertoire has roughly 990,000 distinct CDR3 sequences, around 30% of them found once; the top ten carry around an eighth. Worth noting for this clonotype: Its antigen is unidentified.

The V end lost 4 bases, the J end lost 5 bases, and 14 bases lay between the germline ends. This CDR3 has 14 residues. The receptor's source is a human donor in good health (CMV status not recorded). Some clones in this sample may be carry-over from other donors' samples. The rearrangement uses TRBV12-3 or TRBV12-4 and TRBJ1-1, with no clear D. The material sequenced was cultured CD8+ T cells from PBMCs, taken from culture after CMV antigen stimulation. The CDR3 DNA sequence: TGTGCCAGCAGTTCATGGGCCACTGGGACTGAAGCTTTCTTT. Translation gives CASSSWATGTEAFF.